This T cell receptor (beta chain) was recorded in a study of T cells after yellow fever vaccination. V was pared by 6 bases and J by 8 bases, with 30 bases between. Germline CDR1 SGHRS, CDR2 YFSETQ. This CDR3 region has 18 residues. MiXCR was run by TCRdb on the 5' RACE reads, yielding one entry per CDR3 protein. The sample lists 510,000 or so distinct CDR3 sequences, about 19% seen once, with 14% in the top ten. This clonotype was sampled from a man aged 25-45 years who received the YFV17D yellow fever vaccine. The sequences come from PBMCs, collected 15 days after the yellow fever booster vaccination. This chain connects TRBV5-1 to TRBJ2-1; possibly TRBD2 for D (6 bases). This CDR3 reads CASTVWGRIASESDEQFF. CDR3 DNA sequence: TGCGCCAGCACCGTCTGGGGTCGAATAGCTAGCGAAAGCGATGAGCAGTTCTTC. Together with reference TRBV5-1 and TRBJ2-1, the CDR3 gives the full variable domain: KAGVTQTPRYLIKTRGQQVTLSCSPISGHRSVSWYQQTPGQGLQFLFEYFSETQRNKGNFPGRFSGRQFSNSRSEMNVSTLELGDSALYLCASTVWGRIASESDEQFFGPGTRLTVL.